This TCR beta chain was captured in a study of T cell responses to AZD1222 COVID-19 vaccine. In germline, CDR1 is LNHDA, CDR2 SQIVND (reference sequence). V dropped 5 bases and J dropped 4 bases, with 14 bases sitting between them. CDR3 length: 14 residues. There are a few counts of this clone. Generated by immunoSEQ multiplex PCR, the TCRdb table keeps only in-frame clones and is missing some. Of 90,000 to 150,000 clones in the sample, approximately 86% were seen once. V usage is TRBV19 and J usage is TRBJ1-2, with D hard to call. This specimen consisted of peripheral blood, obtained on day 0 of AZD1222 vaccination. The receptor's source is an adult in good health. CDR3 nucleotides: TGTGCCAGTAGTTCACAATCCCCTACCTATGGCTACACCTTC. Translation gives CASSSQSPTYGYTF.